This T cell receptor (beta chain) is drawn from a study of cytomegalovirus exposure and HLA in healthy donors. Study at large: From 190 million or so T cells, an earlier analysis saw approximately 110 million unique TCR beta sequences.

The CDR3 runs to 16 residues. Germline CDR1 and CDR2: LGHNA and YNFKEQ. V lost 4 bases to trimming and J lost 2 bases, with 15 bases between them. In the PCR, 60 Vbeta and 13 Jbeta primers were used. Per the study methods: Later reanalysis found around 74 million unique TCR beta chains, around 11 million of them shared. Here immunoSEQ multiplex PCR was the method, and the copy in TCRdb shows in-frame clones only, minus some. The DNA was the basis for D and trimming; V, J and clone size are from that table. This table holds under 250,000 clones, around 80% found once. This sequence was found in a male donor in good health and CMV-seronegative. Source material: PBMCs. This chain uses TRBV4-2 with TRBJ2-1; possibly TRBD1 for D (7 bases). Here the CDR3 DNA reads TGTGCCAGCAGCCCACCGGGAGACAGGGCCTACAATGAGCAGTTCTTC. Translation: CASSPPGDRAYNEQFF.